This TCR beta chain was recorded in a study of blood T cell repertoires in COVID-19. About the research overall: Sites in the United States, Italy and Spain provided acute and convalescent COVID-19 samples. From T cells, B-cell-depleted T cells, or PBMCs came the material, which was cDNA or gDNA.

Original data processing: How many nucleated cells were present was estimated from reference gene primer amplification. Clones were read by immunoSEQ multiplex PCR, and TCRdb kept only the in-frame ones, dropping some. The DNA was the basis for D and trimming; V, J and clone size are from that table. The data hold 200,000 to 300,000 clones, with 80% to 95% observed a single time. Enrolled during active infection, Seattle patients were then followed longitudinally. Germline CDR1 and CDR2: SQVTM and ANQGSEA. V shed 1 base and J shed 8 bases, with 11 bases lying between them. The CDR3 covers 13 residues.

The specimen was peripheral blood. The chain recombines TRBV29-1 with TRBJ1-4; a possible D gene is TRBD1 (6 bases). The TCR comes from a man aged 30-40 years with COVID-19, enrolled during active disease. The CDR3 loop reads CSVEVQGWEKLFF. CDR3 bases: TGCAGCGTTGAAGTTCAGGGGTGGGAAAAACTGTTTTTT.